The 8 T cell receptor beta chains presented below share a single source sample, sequenced in a study of shared clonotypes between healthy human individuals (TCRdb year 2020). Receptor amplification or capture employed the immunoSEQ multiplex PCR assay. Drawn from immuneACCESS, this table holds only the in-frame rearrangements with V and J called that TCRdb kept. Clones are partly lost; checked studies trace under half to an unresolved V gene and leave the rest unexplained. The sample profile shows approximately 2.5 million clones; 80% to 95% of them were found once. The ten largest clones represent 0.36% of the sample. The source material was naive CD4+ T cells from PBMCs. What the cell subset or site label conveys for this sample: CD45RA+ positively selected. All receptors come from a man between 18 and 35 years old in good health. Some clones in this sample may be carry-over from other donors' samples.

This sequence joins TRBV28 and TRBJ1-4; perhaps TRBD1 as D (5 bases). Germline V lookup: CDR1 MDHEN, CDR2 SYDVKM. V dropped 2 bases and J dropped 3 bases, with 10 bases sitting between them. The CDR3 loop spans 15 amino acids. CDR3 DNA sequence: TGTGCCAGCAGTTTAGTGGGACCAGCTAATGAAAAACTGTTTTTT. Its protein is CASSLVGPANEKLFF.

For this clone: Other DNA sequences in the sample encode the same CDR3. The chain carries TRBV15 and TRBJ2-7; TRBD1 matches at 10 bases. The CDR3 length is 15 residues. Germline V gene data show CDR1 as LNHNV and CDR2 as YYDKDF (reference sequence). V was clipped by 1 base and J by 3 bases; unmatched bases: 3. CDR3 protein: CATSRGQGANYEQYF. The CDR3 nucleotides are TGTGCCACCAGCAGAGGACAGGGGGCAAACTACGAGCAGTACTTC.

This clone was recorded once. The gene calls are TRBV27 and TRBJ2-5; D unclear. V was shortened by 2 bases and J by 3 bases, with 7 bases between the two germline ends. Germline assignment: CDR1 MNHEY and CDR2 SMNVEV (reference sequence). The CDR3 length is 13 residues. The CDR3 spells CASSLLGKETQYF. The CDR3 DNA is TGTGCCAGCAGTTTACTGGGGAAAGAGACCCAGTACTTC.

This chain joins TRBV19 and TRBJ1-5, with D maybe TRBD1 (5 bases). Germline V lookup: CDR1 LNHDA, CDR2 SQIVND (reference sequence). Trimming removed 5 bases at V and 4 bases at J, with 21 bases between. The CDR3 loop spans 17 amino acids. CDR3 loop: CASSGAQSRRMNQPQHF. The CDR3 coding sequence is TGTGCCAGTAGTGGGGCGCAATCTAGGCGAATGAATCAGCCCCAGCATTTT.

CDR3 coding DNA: TGTGCCGCCAGGGGGGCCCGGGACACTGAAGCTTTCTTT. Its protein is CAARGARDTEAFF. The V gene is TRBV18, the J gene TRBJ1-1, with 7 positions matching TRBD1. V was clipped by 11 bases and J by 3 bases; unmatched bases: 9. Per germline, CDR1 KGHSH and CDR2 LQKENI. The CDR3 has 13 residues.

J is TRBJ2-2 and V is TRBV5-4; the D gene is possibly TRBD1 (5 bases). The germline CDR1 and CDR2 sequences are SGHNT and YYREEE (reference sequence). CDR3 length: 15 amino acids. Trimming removed 2 bases at V and 6 bases at J, with 14 bases between. This CDR3 reads CASSLRQNQPGELFF. CDR3 nucleotide sequence: TGTGCCAGCAGCTTACGACAGAATCAACCCGGGGAGCTGTTTTTT.

The rearrangement uses TRBV30 and TRBJ1-2; D is perhaps TRBD1 (5 bases). Germline V gene data show CDR1 as GTSNPN and CDR2 as SVGIG (reference sequence). The CDR3 sequence is 15 residues long. With 2 bases removed from V and 4 bases from J, the gap between germline ends came to 17 bases. DNA for the CDR3: TGTGCCTGGAGTCGGGGGTCCGAGGGAGCCTATGGCTACACCTTC. Amino acids: CAWSRGSEGAYGYTF. The full variable domain, in which reference TRBV30 and TRBJ1-2 provide the parts outside the CDR3, is SQTIHQWPATLVQPVGSPLSLECTVEGTSNPNLYWYRQAAGRGLQLLFYSVGIGQISSEVPQNLSASRPQDRQFILSSKKLLLSDSGFYLCAWSRGSEGAYGYTFGSGTRLTVV.

This chain links TRBV7-2 with TRBJ1-2; TRBD1 agrees at 7 bases. The CDR3 has 14 residues. Germline CDR1 SGHTA, CDR2 FQGNSA. Unmatched junction bases numbered 10, after V lost 4 bases and J lost 8 bases. The CDR3 nucleotides are TGTGCCAGCAGCTACCAAGACAGGGCGAACGGCTACACCTTC. Its protein product is CASSYQDRANGYTF. The full variable domain, its missing parts supplied by reference TRBV7-2 and TRBJ1-2, is GAGVSQSPSNKVTEKGKDVELRCDPISGHTALYWYRQSLGQGLEFLIYFQGNSAPDKSGLPSDRFSAERTGGSVSTLTIQRTQQEDSAVYLCASSYQDRANGYTFGSGTRLTVV.